This T cell receptor (beta chain) comes out of a study of technical replicates of blood from four donors. CDR1 is MNHEY, CDR2 SVGAGI, per germline. Trimming pared 0 bases from V and 5 bases from J, leaving 5 bases between. This CDR3 has 13 amino acids. Data came from immunoSEQ multiplex PCR; TCRdb stores just in-frame clones and leaves some out. The sample comprises around 67,000 clones, 92% of which are singletons, and over 0.35% rests with the top ten. The origin of this receptor is a human donor in good health. The chain carries TRBV6-5 and TRBJ1-5, with D tentatively TRBD1 (5 bases). The sample consisted of T cells isolated from PBMCs. The chain's CDR3 is CASSYSGDQPQHF. The CDR3 DNA is TGTGCCAGCAGTTACTCAGGGGATCAGCCCCAGCATTTT.